This T cell receptor (beta chain) was identified during a study of chemoradiotherapy in HPV16-positive cancers. Study overall: Candidate HPV-specific clones and shared TCR motifs came from a couple of HPV16-positive patients.

Sequencing was performed with immunoSEQ multiplex PCR; in TCRdb, only in-frame clones are kept and a portion is missing. The repertoire holds tens of thousands of clones, with 86% as singletons. This clone was observed once. No antigen is known for it. Study-wide results and caveats: Non-HPV-specific T cells did not expand in tumors during treatment, whereas candidate HPV-specific clones and E7-related motifs did. HPV-specific T cells were functionally defined from only a couple of HPV16-positive patients.

Samples were taken several times over chemoradiotherapy. The junction had 4 bases not matched to a gene; V was cut back by 1 base and J by 7 bases. There are 15 residues in the CDR3. Looked up from germline, CDR1 is SGHTA and CDR2 is FQGTGA. The receptor was derived from a human donor with HPV-associated anogenital cancer. The sample here was blood, taken from a patient who underwent chemoradiotherapy. The chain has TRBV7-3 and TRBJ2-2; 9 bases fit TRBD2. The CDR3 loop reads CASSLIAGVDGELFF. CDR3 coding DNA: TGTGCCAGCAGCTTAATAGCGGGGGTTGACGGGGAGCTGTTTTTT.